The present entry profiles one T cell receptor (beta chain) with its context. Unique molecular identifiers were incorporated during preparation of the TCRbeta library. TCRdb reanalysed the PCR reads using MiXCR and keeps one entry per CDR3 protein. The data show 500,000 or so distinct CDR3 sequences, approximately 32% seen once. The CDR3 length is 14 residues. Looked up from germline, CDR1 is DFQATT and CDR2 is SNEGSKA (reference sequence). With V trimmed by 6 bases and J by 9 bases, 12 bases remained unmatched. This sample is part of a study of T-cell reconstitution after alpha-beta-depleted transplantation in children.

The clonotype comes from a human donor who donated a stem cell graft to a child with aplastic anemia. Sequencing was performed on PBMCs from the stem cell graft donor, taken from the stem cell graft. The chain has TRBV20-1 and TRBJ2-1, with TRBD2 identical over 9 bases. The CDR3 here is CSASRREGQGEQFF. DNA for the CDR3: TGCAGTGCCAGTAGGCGGGAGGGTCAGGGTGAGCAGTTCTTC.